This passage covers 13 T cell receptor beta chains from one sample sequenced in a study of blood T cell repertoires in COVID-19. Measured with immunoSEQ multiplex PCR; TCRdb has only the in-frame clones, and not every one. The table includes 650,000 to 800,000 clones, 80% to 90% detected once. Sequenced input: peripheral blood. The receptors come from a woman between 18 and 29 years old with acute or convalescent COVID-19.

This clone occurred once. The CDR3 DNA follows: TGTGCCAGCAGCGAGACGGGACAGCCTAATTCACCCCTCCACTTT. Protein sequence: CASSETGQPNSPLHF. The chain carries TRBV9 and TRBJ1-6, with 7 positions matching TRBD1. Germline trimming cut 3 bases from V and 6 bases from J; bases unmatched to any gene: 6. The CDR3 sequence is 15 residues long. CDR1 is SGDLS, CDR2 YYNGEE, per germline.

J is TRBJ1-2 and V is TRBV5-4, with 7 bases aligning to TRBD1. Germline CDR1 reads SGHNT; CDR2 reads YYREEE (reference sequence). V shed 5 bases and J 0 bases; nucleotides not matched to a gene: 7. This CDR3 has 15 residues. The CDR3, as DNA: TGTGCCAGCAGACGGAGGGACAGTTCTAACTATGGCTACACCTTC. This encodes CASRRRDSSNYGYTF.

The chain has TRBV4-1 and TRBJ2-1; TRBD2 might be the D (6 bases). CDR1 and CDR2 (germline): MGHRA, YSYEKL. The CDR3 is 16 residues long. Trimming left V 1 base short and J 4 bases short, with 14 bases between. The chain's CDR3 is CASSQADWAGYNEQFF. The CDR3 coding sequence is TGCGCCAGCAGCCAAGCCGACTGGGCGGGGTACAATGAGCAGTTCTTC.

The chain recombines TRBV2 with TRBJ2-1; possibly TRBD2 for D (6 bases). Germline lookup yields CDR1 SNHLY and CDR2 FYNNEI. V lost 8 bases and J 0 bases, leaving 20 bases between the germline ends. The CDR3 is made up of 17 amino acids. DNA for the CDR3: TGTGCCAGCTTCCCTAGGGGATTCGGGAGCTCCTACAATGAGCAGTTCTTC. Its protein is CASFPRGFGSSYNEQFF.

The V call is TRBV19, the J call TRBJ1-2; D may be TRBD1 (5 bases). The V end was cut by 3 bases, the J end by 4 bases, with 15 bases between. Looked up from germline, CDR1 is LNHDA and CDR2 is SQIVND (reference sequence). The CDR3 consists of 15 residues. The CDR3 is CASSIITGGIYGYTF. In DNA, the CDR3 is TGTGCCAGTAGTATTATAACAGGAGGGATCTATGGCTACACCTTC.

The V gene is TRBV12-5, the J gene TRBJ1-2; 8 bases line up with TRBD1. Germline loops: CDR1 LGHNT, CDR2 FRNRAP. V dropped 6 bases and J dropped 8; count of bases not matched to a gene: 5. The CDR3 spans 12 residues. The CDR3: CASGSGGGGYTF. The CDR3 region has the DNA TGTGCTAGTGGGTCAGGGGGCGGAGGCTACACCTTC.

The V call is TRBV5-5, the J call TRBJ2-7; the match to TRBD2 covers 7 bases. Per germline, CDR1 SGHKS and CDR2 YYEKEE (reference sequence). CDR3 length equals 17 residues. V lost 1 base to trimming and J lost 4 bases; unmatched junction nucleotides: 14. The CDR3 reads CASSLLTFSRGFYEQYF. CDR3 nucleotides: TGTGCCAGCAGCTTGTTGACCTTCTCGCGGGGGTTTTACGAGCAGTACTTC.

In nucleotides, the CDR3 is TGTGCCAGCGCTACGGGGAATTCACCCCTCCACTTT. This encodes CASATGNSPLHF. This chain links TRBV12-3 or TRBV12-4 with TRBJ1-6; D gene unclear. This CDR3 has 12 residues. Trimming pared 8 bases from V and 7 bases from J, leaving 9 bases between.

The CDR3 bases are TGCGCCAGCAGCCCCCCCCGGCCTCTTAGGGAGACTGAAGCTTTCTTT. As protein: CASSPPRPLRETEAFF. The rearrangement uses TRBV5-1 and TRBJ1-1; unclear D gene. The germline V and J ends were trimmed by 4 bases and 5 bases, with 21 bases remaining between them. CDR3 length equals 16 residues. Germline V CDR1 and CDR2: SGHRS, YFSETQ.

The chain couples TRBV30 to TRBJ1-2, with D possibly being TRBD1 (6 bases). CDR3 length: 10 amino acids. Germline values: CDR1 GTSNPN, CDR2 SVGIG (reference sequence). CDR3 DNA sequence: TGTGCAGTACAGGGAAATGGCTACACCTTC. Translating it yields CAVQGNGYTF.

The rearrangement links TRBV6-4 to TRBJ2-2; D gene uncertain. The CDR3 extends over 13 amino acids. The germline V gene has CDR1 MRHNA and CDR2 SNTAGT. V was trimmed by 4 bases and J by 6 bases, leaving 9 bases between them. The CDR3 nucleotides are TGTGCCAGCAGTGCCTCCTGGCCCGGGGAGCTGTTTTTT. Residues: CASSASWPGELFF.

V and J are TRBV3-1 (or the pseudogene TRBV3-2) and TRBJ1-2; TRBD1 might be the D (6 bases). The CDR3 spans 14 residues. V was pared by 1 base and J by 6 bases, with 12 bases between. Germline V gene sequence: CDR1 LGHDT, CDR2 YNNKEL (reference sequence). The CDR3 region is CASSQVTGGHGYTF. CDR3 nucleotides: TGTGCCAGCAGCCAAGTGACGGGGGGGCATGGCTACACCTTC.

The V and J genes are TRBV4-1 and TRBJ1-5; perhaps TRBD1 as D (5 bases). This CDR3 is 16 amino acids long. Deletions cut 1 base from V and 7 bases from J, with 17 bases between. The germline V gene has CDR1 MGHRA and CDR2 YSYEKL. The CDR3 sequence: CASSQGWGPDRQPQHF. CDR3 bases: TGCGCCAGCAGCCAAGGATGGGGCCCTGACCGCCAGCCCCAGCATTTT.